The 15 T cell receptor beta chains below come from one sample, sequenced in a study of cytomegalovirus exposure and HLA in healthy donors. TCRdb's table, derived via immunoSEQ multiplex PCR, lists solely in-frame clones and lacks some. The sample consists of 80,000 to 95,000 clones, approximately 94% of them appearing once. Sequencing was performed on PBMCs. These TCRs come from a woman aged 25 to 39 in good health and CMV-seropositive.

The chain joins TRBV7-9 to TRBJ1-2; TRBD1 is a possible D gene (5 bases). Germline V gene lookup returns CDR1 SEHNR and CDR2 FQNEAQ (reference sequence). V was shortened by 1 base and J by 5 bases, with 8 bases between the two germline ends. The CDR3 loop spans 13 amino acids. CDR3 nucleotide sequence: TGTGCCAGCAGCTTAGAACAGGCTTATGGCTACACCTTC. Translating it yields CASSLEQAYGYTF.

The V call is TRBV5-4, the J call TRBJ1-1; D is unresolved. The CDR3 has 16 amino acids. The germline CDR1 and CDR2 sequences are SGHNT and YYREEE (reference sequence). Trimming stripped 6 bases from V and 7 bases from J, with 25 bases between. The CDR3 loop is CASTKVHTDLRHEAFF. Written as DNA, the CDR3 is TGTGCCAGCACCAAAGTCCACACTGACCTCCGACATGAAGCTTTCTTT.

The chain links TRBV29-1 to TRBJ2-5; weak D call: TRBD1 (6 bases). CDR1 and CDR2 (germline): SQVTM, ANQGSEA. This CDR3 contains 13 residues. The V end was cut by 2 bases, the J end by 2 bases, with 9 bases between. The CDR3 is CSVETGSQETQYF. CDR3 bases: TGCAGCGTTGAAACAGGGTCACAAGAGACCCAGTACTTC.

J is TRBJ1-1 and V is TRBV19; D gene unclear. CDR3 size: 14 residues. CDR1 is LNHDA and CDR2 is SQIVND in the germline V gene (reference sequence). The V end was cut by 4 bases, the J end by 6 bases, with 15 bases between. The CDR3 loop is CASSKMGGSAEAFF. The DNA of the CDR3 is TGTGCCAGTAGTAAAATGGGAGGTTCGGCTGAAGCTTTCTTT. The full variable domain, its missing parts supplied by reference TRBV19 and TRBJ1-1, is DGGITQSPKYLFRKEGQNVTLSCEQNLNHDAMYWYRQDPGQGLRLIYYSQIVNDFQKGDIAEGYSVSREKKESFPLTVTSAQKNPTAFYLCASSKMGGSAEAFFGQGTRLTVV.

The rearrangement uses TRBV29-1 and TRBJ2-3; 7 bases map to TRBD2. The CDR3 has 14 residues. V lost 3 bases to trimming and J lost 2 bases; unmatched junction nucleotides: 5. Germline V gene sequence: CDR1 SQVTM, CDR2 ANQGSEA. CDR3 sequence (DNA): TGCAGCGTTGAGGCTAGCGGATACACAGATACGCAGTATTTT. This encodes CSVEASGYTDTQYF.

This chain uses TRBV7-2 with TRBJ1-1, with a tentative D call TRBD1 (6 bases). Germline V lookup: CDR1 SGHTA, CDR2 FQGNSA. V was cut by 7 bases and J by 1 base, with 10 bases left in between. The CDR3 contains 13 residues. The CDR3 region has the DNA TGTGCCAGCATCCTAGGGGGGAACACTGAAGCTTTCTTT. Its translation: CASILGGNTEAFF.

The chain couples TRBV27 to TRBJ2-1; TRBD1 agrees at 7 bases. Germline assignment: CDR1 MNHEY and CDR2 SMNVEV (reference sequence). Losses at the gene ends were 2 bases for V and 3 bases for J; bases not matched to a gene: 7. CDR3 size: 16 residues. CDR3 DNA: TGTGCCAGCAGTTTAGTGGCAGGGGGTCTCTACAATGAGCAGTTCTTC. It encodes CASSLVAGGLYNEQFF.

This chain uses TRBV10-3 with TRBJ2-5; 12 bases are a match to TRBD2. After removal of 10 bases from V and 4 bases from J, the junction contained 7 bases not matched to a gene. CDR1 is ENHRY, CDR2 SYGVKD, per germline. The CDR3 is 14 amino acids. CDR3: CATRLAGVSETQYF. CDR3 nucleotide sequence: TGTGCCACCCGACTAGCGGGAGTTTCAGAGACCCAGTACTTC.

The chain is built from TRBV4-3 and TRBJ2-7; 9 bases fit TRBD2. The germline V gene encodes CDR1 LGHNA and CDR2 YSLEER. This CDR3 has 17 amino acids. J gave up 2 bases and V 0 bases, and 8 bases lay outside the gene matches. CDR3 sequence reads: CASSQDQGGRAAYEQYF. DNA for the CDR3: TGCGCCAGCAGCCAAGATCAGGGCGGGAGGGCGGCCTACGAGCAGTACTTC.

The rearrangement joins TRBV19 to TRBJ2-2; 8 bases align to TRBD2. Per germline, CDR1 LNHDA and CDR2 SQIVND (reference sequence). The ends lost 10 bases at V and 4 bases at J; junction bases unmatched: 8. The CDR3 runs to 14 residues. The CDR3 loop reads CATPGGESTGELFF. In DNA form, the CDR3 reads TGTGCCACCCCGGGGGGGGAAAGCACCGGGGAGCTGTTTTTT.

This chain links TRBV9 with TRBJ2-7; tentatively, D is TRBD2 (6 bases). Per germline, CDR1 SGDLS and CDR2 YYNGEE. This CDR3 has 16 amino acids. V lost 5 bases to trimming and J lost 0 bases, with 18 bases between them. The CDR3 here is CASSFSGGKGSYEQYF. The DNA of the CDR3 is TGTGCCAGCAGTTTTTCCGGCGGGAAGGGCTCCTACGAGCAGTACTTC.

The gene calls are TRBV5-1 and TRBJ2-1; 11 bases are a match to TRBD2. Losses at the gene ends were 0 bases for V and 10 bases for J; bases not matched to a gene: 6. Germline CDR1 and CDR2: SGHRS and YFSETQ. The CDR3 runs to 15 residues. The DNA for the CDR3 is TGCGCCAGCAGCTTGGTATTAGCGGGAGGGGAAGAGCAGTTCTTC. It codes for CASSLVLAGGEEQFF.

This clone was counted only a few times. V is TRBV6-5 and J is TRBJ2-7; TRBD2 aligns across 9 bases. CDR1 and CDR2 (germline): MNHEY, SVGAGI. V dropped 0 bases and J dropped 5; count of bases not matched to a gene: 5. The CDR3 runs 15 residues. CDR3 protein: CASSYSSGSLHEQYF. CDR3 in DNA: TGTGCCAGCAGTTACTCTAGCGGGAGTCTCCACGAGCAGTACTTC.

V usage is TRBV6-5 and J usage is TRBJ2-1; 8 bases line up with TRBD2. The CDR3 spans 14 residues. V was clipped by 7 bases and J by 15 bases; unmatched bases: 17. Germline CDR1 and CDR2: MNHEY and SVGAGI. CDR3 sequence reads: CASTKIREGGVWFF. CDR3 coding DNA: TGTGCCAGCACAAAAATTCGGGAGGGTGGGGTTTGGTTCTTC.

The chain carries TRBV28 and TRBJ2-7; 8 bases align to TRBD1. V lost 7 bases, J lost 5 bases, and 4 bases stayed unmatched. The CDR3 is 12 residues long. CDR1 and CDR2 (germline): MDHEN, SYDVKM. CDR3 loop: CASNQGADEQYF. The DNA for the CDR3 is TGTGCCAGCAACCAGGGGGCCGACGAGCAGTACTTC.